This T cell receptor (beta chain) was captured by sequencing in a study of blood T cell repertoires in COVID-19. On the study more broadly: The origin of the acute and convalescent COVID-19 samples was the United States, Italy and Spain. T cells, B-cell-depleted T cells, or PBMCs supplied cDNA or gDNA.

This study enrolled people aged about 18 to 100 from under 25 US geographic areas. Between the trimmed V and J ends, which lost 6 bases and 8 bases, there was a span of 13 bases. Looked up from germline, CDR1 is SNHLY and CDR2 is FYNNEI. The CDR3 runs to 12 residues. Using immunoSEQ multiplex PCR, the repertoire was profiled, and TCRdb retains in-frame clones only, with some absent. The table shows 200,000 or so clones, with about 88% occurring only once. The V gene is TRBV2, the J gene TRBJ1-1; D perhaps matches TRBD1 (6 bases). This TCR was sampled from a woman younger than 45 who had recovered from COVID-19. The sample taken for sequencing was PBMCs or T cells enriched from blood (not recorded which). CDR3 nucleotide sequence: TGTGCCAGCAGAGCTGACAGGTCCGAAGCTTTCTTT. This encodes CASRADRSEAFF.